The clone carrying this T cell receptor beta chain was counted only a few times. This CDR3 is 15 amino acids long. Germline CDR1 is GTSNPN and CDR2 is SVGIG (reference sequence). The ends were cut back, 2 bases at V and 10 bases at J, with 21 bases in the middle. Per the original data handling: Estimated nucleated cell counts came from reference gene primer amplification. Generated by immunoSEQ multiplex PCR, the TCRdb table keeps only in-frame clones and is missing some. V, J and clone size are taken as reported in that table, and D and trimming were inferred from the DNA itself. Here the sample spans a few hundred thousand clones, about 87% being singletons. This entry belongs to a study of blood T cell repertoires in COVID-19.

The J gene is TRBJ2-1, the V gene TRBV30; a possible D gene is TRBD2 (6 bases). The sample consisted of peripheral blood. The sequence was collected from a woman in her 70s with COVID-19, enrolled during active disease. In DNA form, the CDR3 reads TGTGCCTGGAGTTCGCGGGGTAACACGGGCGGCGAGCAGTTCTTC. Translated: CAWSSRGNTGGEQFF.